The present T cell receptor beta chain was sequenced within a study of blood T cell repertoires in COVID-19. Study summary: COVID-19 samples collected from the United States, Italy and Spain covered acute and convalescent phases.

The CDR3 runs to 14 residues. The V end was cut by 4 bases, the J end by 8 bases, with 12 bases between. The V gene's germline CDR1 is MNHEY and CDR2 SVGAGI. Categorization into cohorts depended on clinical history that participants reported. Recovery meant two consecutive negative NP/OP PCR tests, professional clearance, or resolved symptoms. Authors' methods: It was from reference gene primer amplification that nucleated cell counts were estimated. Some clones are missing from TCRdb's copy, which holds only in-frame ones; the method was immunoSEQ multiplex PCR. V and J calls and clone size follow that table, whereas D and trimming were derived from the DNA. The sample includes over 150,000 clones, 70% to 85% of them seen just once.

The TCR comes from a woman in her forties or fifties who had recovered from COVID-19. The chain links TRBV6-5 to TRBJ1-6, with D perhaps TRBD1 (6 bases). Material: PBMCs or T cells enriched from blood (not recorded which). The CDR3 loop is CASSSTGIDSPLHF. The DNA for the CDR3 is TGTGCCAGCAGTTCAACAGGGATCGATTCACCCCTCCACTTT.